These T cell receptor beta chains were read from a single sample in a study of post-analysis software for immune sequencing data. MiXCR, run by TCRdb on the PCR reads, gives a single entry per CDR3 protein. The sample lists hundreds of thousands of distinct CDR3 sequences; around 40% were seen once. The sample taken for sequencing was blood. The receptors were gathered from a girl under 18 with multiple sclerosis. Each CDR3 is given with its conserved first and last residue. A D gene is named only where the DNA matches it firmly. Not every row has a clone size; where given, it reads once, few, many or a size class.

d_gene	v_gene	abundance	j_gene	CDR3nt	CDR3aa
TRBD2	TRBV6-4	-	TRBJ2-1	TGTGCCAGCAGTGACTCGGGGACTAGCGGGACCTATGAGCAGTTCTTC	CASSDSGTSGTYEQFF
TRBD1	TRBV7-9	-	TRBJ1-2	TGTGCCAGCAGCCCAAGTTCCAACAGGGGTACCTATGGCTACACCTTC	CASSPSSNRGTYGYTF
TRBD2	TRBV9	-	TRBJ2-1	TGTGCCAGCAGCGTAGTCCCACAGGAAGCGGGAGGGTACAATGAGCAGTTCTTC	CASSVVPQEAGGYNEQFF
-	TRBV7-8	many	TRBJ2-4	TGTGCCAGCAGCTCCGGACAGGCCAAAAACATTCAGTACTTC	CASSSGQAKNIQYF
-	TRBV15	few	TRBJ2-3	TGTGCCACCAGCACCACTTGGGGCACAGATACGCAGTATTTT	CATSTTWGTDTQYF
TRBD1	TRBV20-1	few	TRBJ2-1	TGCAGTGCCGCTGGGACAGGGGCTACCTACAATGAGCAGTTCTTC	CSAAGTGATYNEQFF
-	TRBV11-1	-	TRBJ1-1	TGTGCCAGCAGCTTAGCGCTAGCATTGAGGACTGAAGCTTTCTTT	CASSLALALRTEAFF
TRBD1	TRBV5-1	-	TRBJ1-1	TGCGCCAGCAGTCGGACAGGGGGCCAGAACACTGAAGCTTTCTTT	CASSRTGGQNTEAFF
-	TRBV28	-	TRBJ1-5	TGTGCCAGCAGACCCATCTTGGAGACCAGCAATCAGCCCCAGCATTTT	CASRPILETSNQPQHF
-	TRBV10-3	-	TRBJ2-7	TGTGCCATCAGTGTGACTACCTACGAGCAGTACTTC	CAISVTTYEQYF
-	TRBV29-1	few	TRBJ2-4	TGCAGCGCCGTGGATGAAAACATTCAGTACTTC	CSAVDENIQYF
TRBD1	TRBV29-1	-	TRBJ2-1	TGCAGCGTAACCGGGACAGGGGGCAATGAGCAGTTCTTC	CSVTGTGGNEQFF
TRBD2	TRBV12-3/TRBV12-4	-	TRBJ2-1	TGTGCCAGCAGTCCTTCTAGCGGGCCGAATGAGCAGTTCTTC	CASSPSSGPNEQFF
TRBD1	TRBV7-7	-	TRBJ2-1	TGTGCTAGCAGCTTCGGGACAGTCAATGAGCAGTTCTTC	CASSFGTVNEQFF
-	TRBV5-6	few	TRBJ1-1	TGTGCCAGCAGCCGGATAGAGGGGGGGTGGGTCGGAGGCACTGAAGCTTTCTTT	CASSRIEGGWVGGTEAFF
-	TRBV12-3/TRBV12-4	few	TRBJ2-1	TGTGCCAGCAGTTTGTCCGGCGCAGGGAATGAGCAGTTCTTC	CASSLSGAGNEQFF
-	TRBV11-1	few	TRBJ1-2	TGTGCCAGCAGCCAGTCGGACAGTCCCTATGGCTACACCTTC	CASSQSDSPYGYTF
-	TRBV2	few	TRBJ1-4	TGTGCCAGCAGCCCAACCGACAGGAAAAATGAAAAACTGTTTTTT	CASSPTDRKNEKLFF
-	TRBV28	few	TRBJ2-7	TGTGCCAGCAGTTCATCGACAGTTTACGAGCAGTACTTC	CASSSSTVYEQYF
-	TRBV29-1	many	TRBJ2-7	TGCAGCGTCGGATGGGACACCGGTTTGGAGCAGTACTTC	CSVGWDTGLEQYF
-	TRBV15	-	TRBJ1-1	TGTGCCACCAGCTCCGGCAAGGGTTTTGAAGCTTTCTTT	CATSSGKGFEAFF
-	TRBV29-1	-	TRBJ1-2	TGCAGCGTTGCGGGGCCGGGAGTCACCTTC	CSVAGPGVTF
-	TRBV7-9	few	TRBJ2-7	TGTGCCAGCAGCTTCGCGGGGAGCGACCCTGGGGAGCAGTACTTC	CASSFAGSDPGEQYF
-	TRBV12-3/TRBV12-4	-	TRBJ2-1	TGTGCCAGCAGTACTGAATGGGGCAGCGATGAGCGGTTCTTC	CASSTEWGSDERFF
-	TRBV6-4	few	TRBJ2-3	TGTGCCAGCAGTGCGTCTGGGGACACAGATACGCAGTATTTT	CASSASGDTDTQYF
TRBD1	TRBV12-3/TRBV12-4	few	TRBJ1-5	TGTGCCAGCAGTTTTGGGGGACAGATCAGCAATCAGCCCCAGCATTTT	CASSFGGQISNQPQHF
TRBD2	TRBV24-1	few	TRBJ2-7	TGTGCCACCAGTGATTCCCCCGGGGCTAGCGGGAGTCACTCCTACGAGCAGTACTTC	CATSDSPGASGSHSYEQYF
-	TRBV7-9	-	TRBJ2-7	TGTGCCAGCAGCTTAGTACAGGGCGGCAACGAGCAGTACTTC	CASSLVQGGNEQYF
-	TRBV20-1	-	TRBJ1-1	TGCAGTGCTAGACCCCTTCAAAGAGCAAAAGGGGCTTTCTTT	CSARPLQRAKGAFF
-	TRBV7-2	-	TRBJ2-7	TGTGCCAGCAGCTTAAGTGGGGGGCATCCCAACGAGCAGTACTTC	CASSLSGGHPNEQYF
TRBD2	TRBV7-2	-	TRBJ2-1	TGTGCCAGCAGCTTAGTGTTCCGGGAGGGCCCTCAAAATGAGCAGTTCTTC	CASSLVFREGPQNEQFF
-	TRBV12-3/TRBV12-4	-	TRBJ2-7	TGTGCCAACAGCCTAGAAGGGGTTTCGTACGAGCAGTACTTC	CANSLEGVSYEQYF
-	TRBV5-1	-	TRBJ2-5	TGCGCCAGCAGTTCCCCGACCCAAGAGACCCAGTACTTC	CASSSPTQETQYF
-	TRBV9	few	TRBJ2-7	TGTGCCAGCAGCGGGACAGTCCCCTACGAGCAGTACTTC	CASSGTVPYEQYF
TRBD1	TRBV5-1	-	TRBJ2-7	TGCGCCAGCAGCTTGGCGACAGGGGGCGAGCAGTACTTC	CASSLATGGEQYF
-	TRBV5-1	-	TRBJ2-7	TGCGCCAGCAGCTTCGAGGCAGGCCTGACCTACGAGCAGTACTTC	CASSFEAGLTYEQYF
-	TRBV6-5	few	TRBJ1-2	TGTGCCAGCAGCCGAAAGGTCGCAGTTTATGGCTACACCTTC	CASSRKVAVYGYTF
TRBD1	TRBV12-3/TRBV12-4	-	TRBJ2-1	TGTGCCAGCAGGTCCGGGACAGGGGCCTACAATGAGCAGTTCTTC	CASRSGTGAYNEQFF
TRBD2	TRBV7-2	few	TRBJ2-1	TGTGCCAGCAGCCCCCCGGGACTAGCGGGATTTGAGGTTGAGCAGTTCTTC	CASSPPGLAGFEVEQFF
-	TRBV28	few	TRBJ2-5	TGTGCCAGCAGTGACAGGCCCAGGGAAGAGACCCAGTACTTC	CASSDRPREETQYF
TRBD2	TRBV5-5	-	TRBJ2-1	TGTGCCAGCGTATTATCGGGACTAGCGGGAGACCCTAGCTCCTACAATGAGCAGTTCTTC	CASVLSGLAGDPSSYNEQFF
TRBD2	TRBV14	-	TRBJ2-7	TGTGCCAGCAGCCAAGATAGGGGCGGGAGAAAGTACGAGCAGTACTTC	CASSQDRGGRKYEQYF
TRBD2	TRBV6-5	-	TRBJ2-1	TGTGCCAGCCTGGGACTAGCTACGCTCGGGGAGCAGTTCTTC	CASLGLATLGEQFF
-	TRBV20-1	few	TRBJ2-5	TGCAGTGCTAGCCCTGGCGCTCAAGAGACCCAGTACTTC	CSASPGAQETQYF
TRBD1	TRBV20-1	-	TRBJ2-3	TGCAGTGCTAGATTTGACAGGGGAGATACGCAGTATTTT	CSARFDRGDTQYF
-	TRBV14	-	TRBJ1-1	TGTGCCAGCAGCCAAGATAGATGGGGGATAACGGGCACTGAAGCTTTCTTT	CASSQDRWGITGTEAFF
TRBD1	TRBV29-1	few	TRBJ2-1	TGCAGCGTTCGTCGGGACAGGTTTGAGCAGTTCTTC	CSVRRDRFEQFF
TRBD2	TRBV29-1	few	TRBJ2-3	TGCAGCGTCGGACTAGTTGGCACAGATACGCAGTATTTT	CSVGLVGTDTQYF
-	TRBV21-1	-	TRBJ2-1	TGTGCCAGCAGCACCTACAGTGACTCCTACAATGAGCAGTTCTTC	CASSTYSDSYNEQFF
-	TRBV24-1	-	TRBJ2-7	TGTGCCACCAGCCTCAGCGGAATTGGCGGGCAGTACTTC	CATSLSGIGGQYF
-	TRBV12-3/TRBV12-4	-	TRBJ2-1	TGTGCCAGCAGTTTAGTAGAAGAGACCCAGTTCTTC	CASSLVEETQFF
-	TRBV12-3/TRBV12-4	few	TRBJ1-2	TGTGCCAGCAGTTCGGGACTGCGCTATGGCTACACCTTC	CASSSGLRYGYTF
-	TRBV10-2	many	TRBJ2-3	TGCGCCAGCAGGGAGAGCACAGATACGCAGTATTTT	CASRESTDTQYF
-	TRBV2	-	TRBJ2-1	TGTGCCAGCACCCCGGCATATGAGCAGTTCTTC	CASTPAYEQFF
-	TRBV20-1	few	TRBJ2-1	TGCAGTGCTAGTGGGGGGAGTAGAGGTTCCTACAATGAGCAGTTCTTC	CSASGGSRGSYNEQFF
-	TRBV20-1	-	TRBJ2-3	TGCAGTGCTAGAGTCGACAGCGCAGATACGCAGTATTTT	CSARVDSADTQYF
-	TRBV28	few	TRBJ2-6	TGTGCCAGCAGTTTATCAGGCTCTGGGGCCAACGTCCTGACTTTC	CASSLSGSGANVLTF
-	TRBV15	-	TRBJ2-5	TGTGCCACCCAAGGAGTGGGTAGTGAGGAGACCCAGTACTTC	CATQGVGSEETQYF
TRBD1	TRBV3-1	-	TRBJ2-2	TGTGCCAGCAGCCAAGTAGGACAGGGCGGCACCGGGGAGCTGTTTTTT	CASSQVGQGGTGELFF
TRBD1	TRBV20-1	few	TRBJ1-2	TGCAGTGCGTCGAGACAGGGCGACTATGGCTACACCTTC	CSASRQGDYGYTF